The entry that follows covers one TCR beta chain sequence. Its antigen is as yet unknown. Germline V lookup: CDR1 SGHAT, CDR2 FQNNGV. The CDR3 consists of 13 residues. V lost 0 bases to trimming and J lost 6 bases, with 6 bases between them. This specimen belongs to a study of cytomegalovirus exposure and HLA in healthy donors. General observations from the study: Both high specificity and high sensitivity reportedly marked the classifier's diagnosis of cytomegalovirus status. The authors enumerated over 150 TCR beta chains as linked to cytomegalovirus.

The protocol was immunoSEQ multiplex PCR, while the TCRdb copy is restricted to in-frame clones and leaves out a portion. Of 250,000 to 350,000 clones listed, 70% to 90% were seen once; the top ten hold around 1%. The sequencing sample was made of PBMCs. The rearrangement links TRBV11-2 to TRBJ1-5; D call uncertain. The receptor comes from a young man in good health and CMV-seronegative. DNA for the CDR3: TGTGCCAGCAGCTTAGATCCCGGTCAGCCCCAGCATTTT. Protein: CASSLDPGQPQHF.